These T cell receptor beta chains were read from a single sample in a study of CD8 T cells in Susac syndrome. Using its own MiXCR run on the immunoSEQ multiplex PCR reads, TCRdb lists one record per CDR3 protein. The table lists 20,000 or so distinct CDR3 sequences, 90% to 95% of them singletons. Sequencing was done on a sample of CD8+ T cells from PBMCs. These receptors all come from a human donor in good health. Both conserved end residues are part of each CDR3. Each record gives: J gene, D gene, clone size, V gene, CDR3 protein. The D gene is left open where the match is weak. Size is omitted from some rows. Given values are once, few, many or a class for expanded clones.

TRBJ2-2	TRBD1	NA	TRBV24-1	CATSARGLNTGELFF
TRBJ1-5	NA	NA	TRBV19	CASRRGYNQPQHF
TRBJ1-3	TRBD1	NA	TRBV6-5	CASSPDRGHGNTIYF
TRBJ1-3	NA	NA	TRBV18	CASSPPGGNTIYF
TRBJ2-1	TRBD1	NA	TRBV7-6	CASTFMTGGKDEQFF
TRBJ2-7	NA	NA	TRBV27	CASASIGPFGYEQYF
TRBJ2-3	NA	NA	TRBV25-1	CASGPPLYF
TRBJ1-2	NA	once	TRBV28	CASSGTRETYTF
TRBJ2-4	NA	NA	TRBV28	CASSLGLPTLAKNIQYF
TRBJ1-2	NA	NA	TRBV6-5	CASSDPNRKDYGYTF
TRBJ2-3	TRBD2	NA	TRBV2	CASIAGPDTQYF